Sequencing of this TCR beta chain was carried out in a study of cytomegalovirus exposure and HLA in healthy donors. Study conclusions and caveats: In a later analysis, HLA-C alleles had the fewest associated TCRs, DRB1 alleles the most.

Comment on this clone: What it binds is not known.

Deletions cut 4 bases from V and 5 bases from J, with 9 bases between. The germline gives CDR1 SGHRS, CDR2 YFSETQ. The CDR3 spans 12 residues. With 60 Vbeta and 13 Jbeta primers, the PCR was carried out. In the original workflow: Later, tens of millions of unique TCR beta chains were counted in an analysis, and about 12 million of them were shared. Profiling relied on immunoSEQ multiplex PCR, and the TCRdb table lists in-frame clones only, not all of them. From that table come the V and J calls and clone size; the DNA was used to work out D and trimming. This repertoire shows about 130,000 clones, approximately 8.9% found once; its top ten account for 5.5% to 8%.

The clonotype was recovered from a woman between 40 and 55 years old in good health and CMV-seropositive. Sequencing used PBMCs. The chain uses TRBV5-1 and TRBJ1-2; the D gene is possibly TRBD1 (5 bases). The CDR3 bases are TGCGCCAGCAGCCCCGGGGGTTATGGCTACACCTTC. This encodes CASSPGGYGYTF.